The entry below describes one T cell receptor beta chain. Its antigen has not been determined. Per-base quality was not reported, and no clone a single base away is much larger than it. Libraries were prepared through the immunoSEQ multiplex PCR assay. The multiplex PCR relied on a mix of 60 forward primers for TCR Vbeta segments and 13 reverse primers for TCR Jbeta segments. A multiplex PCR assay on genomic DNA amplified the CDR3 region of rearranged TCR beta genes. On the Illumina HiSeq System, the amplified TCR beta libraries were sequenced as 87-base-pair reads. The authors' analysis ran thus. Across the 500 to 750 repertoires, a later analysis counted roughly 84 million unique TCR beta chains, approximately 12 million of which were shared by at least two donors. To remove PCR and sequencing errors, raw reads were error-corrected and collapsed into unique sequences using a nearest-neighbor algorithm that merged closely related sequences. To assign V, D and J gene segments, CDR3 sequences were aligned to IMGT reference sequences. For a sequence to be retained, a match of at least six nucleotides to both a V gene segment and a J gene segment was required. Rearrangements were called productive when the CDR3 lacked stop codons and stayed in frame with V and J; all others were non-productive. Following IMGT convention, CDR3 was defined as the stretch from the second conserved V-encoded cysteine to the conserved J-encoded phenylalanine. The earlier analysis of about 530 of the donors excluded any sequence lacking an unambiguous match to a single V gene segment. An earlier analysis of about 600 of the donors called V segments functional above 56.7% productive rearrangements and segregating when the between-donor standard deviation exceeded 5%. A statistical classification framework was built to diagnose cytomegalovirus status from the catalog of TCR beta chain sequences. A later analysis assigned V and J genes by comparing TCR nucleotide sequences with IMGT/GENE-DB human TR gene sequences. In a later analysis, CDR3 sequences and most-parsimonious VDJ recombination scenarios were assigned using the TCRdist pipeline. A later analysis defined each TCR beta chain by its CDR3 amino acid sequence plus V-gene family, and excluded reads lacking a unique V-gene family. In a later analysis, 500 to 700 highly shared, low-generation-probability nucleotide sequences were removed to address suspected cross-contamination and a sequencing artifact. In a later analysis, a clonal expansion index was calculated for each public chain from normalized within-repertoire ranks of inferred template counts. In a later analysis, generation probabilities were computed using a VDJ recombination model fitted to out-of-frame rearrangements, and the results were checked against IGoR. A later analysis scored TCR-TCR, TCR-HLA and TCR-CMV co-occurrence with hypergeometric tests, applying a repertoire-size bias correction to TCR pairs. In a later analysis, false discovery rates were estimated by permuting HLA or CMV assignments 20 times. In a later analysis, co-occurring TCRs were grouped with DBSCAN, and TCRdist sequence similarity was added when clustering was performed within HLA-allele-positive subsets. Repertoires with fewer than 30,000 or more than 120,000 public chains were left out of co-occurrence clustering, as were a handful of repertoires with anomalous nucleotide sharing. What TCRdb holds here is the immuneACCESS table cut down to in-frame rearrangements. Part of the clones is not present; checked against another copy, under half of the missing clones reflect an unresolved V gene, and the others are unexplained. That table is the source of V, J and clone size, and D and trimming were worked out from the DNA. This sample gives approximately 240,000 clones in total; about 89% of them show up just once. The ten largest account for 1% of the sample.

The sample comes from a study of cytomegalovirus exposure and HLA in healthy donors (dated by TCRdb to 2016 to 2017). With regard to the full study: An earlier analysis of around 600 of the donors reported 250 to 350 Gb of sequence data and roughly 100 million unique TCR beta sequences from about 179 million T cells. An early release that covered about 600 HLA-typed donors contained about 290 gigabases of sequencing data and 65 million to 100 million unique TCR sequences. Among the approximately 430 genotyped donors, about 85% belonged to the genetic ancestry cluster associated with self-reported Caucasian donors. The aim of the study was to test whether cataloging public T cell receptors could identify signatures of past pathogen exposure. The study profiled the T cell repertoires of under 700 subjects by immunosequencing and related them to cytomegalovirus serostatus. Besides the first cohort of 666 subjects, a separate validation cohort made up of over 95 different subjects was used. To predict cytomegalovirus infection status, the study combined high-throughput TCR immunosequencing, statistical association of individual TCRs with disease status, and machine learning. To study patterns of TCR occurrence, a later analysis re-analyzed previously published TCR beta repertoires from 500 to 850 donors and added high-resolution HLA genotyping. In the later analysis, no new phenotypic data were used to find candidate immune exposures; instead, reliance was placed on TCR beta sequences and their occurrence across donors. In an earlier analysis of 587 of the donors, high-throughput TCR beta sequencing was used to judge whether each TCR beta V gene segment behaved as functional or pseudogenic. Donor age, sex, ethnicity and CMV serostatus were compiled together with the repertoire data. Genome-wide SNP genotypes for about 65% of the roughly 700 donors were used in a later genetic analysis, which treated that subset as a discovery cohort. All discovery cohort repertoires had been generated on a single sequencing platform. HLA typing covered class I and class II loci at four-digit resolution. The number of typed donors differed by locus: about 620-630 for A, B, C, DRB1 and DQB1; 522 for DQA1; fewer than 610 for DPA1; and about 450 for DPB1. Roughly five DR-DQ haplotypes were treated as single units for association and clustering because of strong linkage in the cohort. Across about 370 genotyped donors of the cohort, an average of about 240,000 unique TCR beta nucleotide sequences per donor were sequenced, and 15% to 20% of those sequences were non-productive.

V and J are trimmed by 6 bases and 7 bases, and the gene matches miss 4 bases of the junction. The CDR3 spans 13 residues, from the cysteine through the phenylalanine. CDR3 DNA is the only sequence kept; it has 39 bases, read in frame from the first base. Based on the germline V gene, the CDR1 and CDR2 sequences are SNHLY and FYNNEI. On the study overall, not on this receptor specifically: In a later genetic analysis, fewer N-insertions in productive TCRs were reported among donors in an Asian-associated ancestry cluster than the roughly 700-donor mean. Only TCR beta chains were sequenced in this cohort, and the absence of alpha or paired-chain data limited detectable features. In an earlier analysis of around 500 of the donors, most TCR beta V segments appeared in productive rearrangements about 87% or about 30% of the time, broadly matching IMGT annotations. V-gene and J-gene trimming of TCR beta chains was associated with a missense DCLRE1C variant in a later genetic analysis, and the association was replicated in an independent cohort. Strong co-occurrence of HLA alleles, especially DR and DQ, made assigning TCR associations to individual alleles difficult. Several of the top co-occurrence clusters appeared to be linked to parvovirus B19, influenza, CMV and Epstein-Barr virus, according to a later analysis. A few of the identified cytomegalovirus-associated TCR beta chains were confirmed in vitro to be specific for cytomegalovirus antigens. Because some donors lacked HLA typing at each locus, the association tests relied only on the typed subset. Linkage disequilibrium might explain the correlated functional status among segregating V segments, but an unknown experimental factor could not be excluded. It was suggested by the authors that the approach could potentially be generalized to other disease states and immunological phenotypes. Some IMGT-functional V segments, including TRBV6-2 and TRBV6-3, could not be told apart with the 87-base-pair reads, so those segments were excluded. The only immune exposure information available for the cohort was CMV serostatus. In a later analysis, HLA-associated TCR beta chains were found to be more clonally expanded and to have lower generation probabilities than equally common non-associated chains. A group of highly shared sequence variants was considered likely to be a technical artifact of the sequencing pipeline. A later analysis associated 17,000 or so TCR beta sequences with specific HLA alleles at a false discovery rate of 0.05. A further reported finding was that TCR beta sequences accurately predicted the HLA-A and HLA-B alleles for most subjects in the first cohort. Across donors, most TCR sequences were observed very rarely, whereas some public TCRs were present in many individuals. The presence/absence analyses assumed that sequencing depth was roughly uniform across donors, and that assumption may not be true. Approximately 18 rarely observed V segments, including chromosome 9 orphons, were excluded from the earlier analysis of approximately 500 of the donors because counts were too low. The classifier was reported to diagnose cytomegalovirus status with high specificity and sensitivity in both the original and validation cohorts. In the study, some 160 TCR beta chains were listed as associated with cytomegalovirus. A later analysis found that most CMV-associated TCR beta chains appeared HLA-restricted, with HLA associations seemingly driven largely by CMV exposure. In a later analysis, the rate of TCR association differed among HLA loci, with DRB1 alleles having the most associated TCRs and HLA-C alleles having the fewest.

The cohort was made up of about 610 healthy bone marrow donors. Cohort members were all nominally healthy when sampled, although unrecorded immune exposures were likely present. The donor was CMV seronegative and belonged to the group of over 350 seronegative cohort members. A peripheral blood sample was provided by each donor, and peripheral blood mononuclear cells were used for TCR beta sequencing. Genomic DNA extraction from the blood cell samples was performed with the Qiagen DNeasy Blood Extraction Kit. Sequenced sample: PBMCs. The rearranged segments are TRBV2 and TRBJ1-5, with 9 bases aligning to TRBD1. The origin of this receptor is a woman under 30 in good health and CMV-seronegative. The CDR3 region reads CASSGTGWQPQHF. The nucleotide sequence is TGTGCCAGCAGCGGGACAGGGTGGCAGCCCCAGCATTTT.